This T cell receptor (beta chain) was observed in a study of T cells in Graves' hyperthyroidism and ophthalmopathy. A note on this clonotype: This may come from a read error, since a much larger clone is one base off.

From germline, CDR1 is SEHNR and CDR2 FQNEAQ (reference sequence). CDR3 length: 12 amino acids. Amplification of TCR beta CDR3 regions was performed using RNA transcripts as template. A set of HTBI primers served as the primers for a first-round RT-PCR of the TCR CDR3. Using its own MiXCR run on the multiplex PCR reads, TCRdb lists one record per CDR3 protein. The table includes roughly 710,000 distinct CDR3 sequences, approximately 40% detected once. This chain links TRBV7-9 with TRBJ2-2; D unresolved. The specimen sequenced was blood. The receptor's source is a woman between 40 and 55 years old with Graves' hyperthyroidism. DNA of the CDR3: TGTGCTAGCAGCTTATCTAAGAGGGAGCTGTTTTTT. It encodes CASSLSKRELFF.